The 2 T cell receptor beta chains below all came from one sample that was sequenced in a study of metastatic and nonmetastatic thyroid tumors. All patients reached thyroid surgery having received no treatment beforehand. MiXCR reprocessed the PCR reads for TCRdb. This table holds 30,000 to 35,000 clones, around 23% found once. Material for sequencing was tumor tissue. These receptors were taken from a male donor with papillary thyroid cancer or a benign thyroid nodule (not recorded which). Some clones in this sample may be carry-over from other donors' samples.

There are many counts of this clone. This chain connects TRBV4-3 to TRBJ2-7; 8 nucleotides line up with TRBD2. The CDR3 has 15 amino acids. The trim removed 4 bases at V and 2 bases at J, leaving 7 bases unmatched. CDR1 and CDR2 from the germline V gene are LGHNA and YSLEER. CDR3 DNA sequence: TGCGCCAGCAGCCGAGCACCGGGACTAGCCTACGAGCAGTACTTC. It yields the protein CASSRAPGLAYEQYF.

The chain carries TRBV20-1 and TRBJ1-2; no reliable D call. V was shortened by 3 bases and J by 3 bases, with 17 bases between the two germline ends. The germline V gene has CDR1 DFQATT and CDR2 SNEGSKA (reference sequence). The CDR3 consists of 15 residues. In DNA form, the CDR3 reads TGCAGTGCTAGCTCCCCGGAAAGCTGGCACTATGGCTACACCTTC. As protein: CSASSPESWHYGYTF.